This TCR beta chain was found in a study of beta chain features in type 1 diabetes. Whole-study findings and limits: The study found moderately but significantly shorter TCRB CDR3s in all four CD4+ subsets of Type 1 diabetes patients.

Notes on this clone: Its antigen is not known.

Trimming shortened V by 2 bases and J by 4 bases, and 6 bases separated the two germline ends. Looked up from germline, CDR1 is SEHNR and CDR2 is FQNEAQ (reference sequence). The CDR3 is made up of 13 amino acids. Investigators reverse transcribed all isolated RNA, so they sequenced expressed TCRB transcripts. Sequenced by immunoSEQ multiplex PCR; TCRdb stores in-frame clones only, minus some. The repertoire holds under 550,000 clones, with roughly 11% as singletons. The sample was naive CD4+ T cells from blood. The receptor's source is a woman aged 18-29 years in good health. The chain recombines TRBV7-9 with TRBJ1-5; D gene uncertain. In nucleotides, the CDR3 is TGTGCCAGCAGCTTATCGACTAATCAGCCCCAGCATTTT. Its translation: CASSLSTNQPQHF.